These 32 T cell receptor beta chains were sequenced from one sample in a study of T cells expressing NK-cell markers. TCRdb re-called the 5' RACE reads and catalogs CDR3 proteins one per entry, DNA excluded. This sample contains a few hundred thousand distinct CDR3 sequences. Sequences were obtained from blood T cells: a sorted CD56 or NKG2C T cell subset, CD4+ or CD8+ T cells, or bulk PBMC T cells (not recorded which). The receptors derive from a woman between 45 and 65 years old in good health.

The genes are TRBV5-6 and TRBJ2-2. This CDR3 spans 14 amino acids. Per germline, CDR1 SGHDT and CDR2 YYEEEE. The CDR3 here is CASSSDLNTGELFF.

The V call is TRBV24-1, the J call TRBJ2-1; TCRdb returns TRBD2, unconfirmable since there is no DNA. This CDR3 region has 16 residues. CDR1 and CDR2 from the germline V gene are KGHDR and SFDVKD. The CDR3 reads CATSGFGLARDNEQFF.

This CDR3 is CASSIDTGTFGQPQHF. The chain couples TRBV19 to TRBJ1-5; TCRdb lists TRBD1, though no DNA is available to test this call. Germline CDR1 LNHDA, CDR2 SQIVND (reference sequence). The CDR3 is 16 residues long.

The chain is built from TRBV7-9 and TRBJ2-7. The CDR3 loop spans 11 amino acids. Germline lookup yields CDR1 SEHNR and CDR2 FQNEAQ (reference sequence). CDR3 in amino acids: CASSYTYEQYF.

The chain recombines TRBV3-1 with TRBJ1-6. This CDR3 is built from 15 residues. Germline values: CDR1 LGHDT, CDR2 YNNKEL (reference sequence). The CDR3: CASSQGPRFSSPLHF.

The chain links TRBV11-2 to TRBJ2-1; TCRdb calls TRBD1, which cannot be checked without DNA. Germline CDR1 is SGHAT and CDR2 is FQNNGV. The CDR3 extends over 16 amino acids. The CDR3 region is CASSYDRAQRSDEQFF.

The chain couples TRBV11-2 to TRBJ2-1; TCRdb's D gene call, TRBD1, goes unchecked for lack of DNA. Germline CDR1 and CDR2: SGHAT and FQNNGV. CDR3 length equals 14 residues. CDR3 loop: CASSLVRQGDEQFF.

The chain carries TRBV5-1 and TRBJ2-5; without DNA, the TCRdb call of TRBD2 cannot be checked. This CDR3 has 15 residues. The V gene's germline CDR1 is SGHRS and CDR2 YFSETQ. CDR3 loop: CASSFTGLAGETQYF.

This rearrangement joins TRBV7-9 to TRBJ2-3; TCRdb designates TRBD2, a call that cannot be tested without DNA. The CDR3 covers 16 residues. Germline V lookup: CDR1 SEHNR, CDR2 FQNEAQ (reference sequence). The CDR3 reads CASSLVAPSGTDTQYF.

The V and J genes are TRBV3-1 and TRBJ2-7; the TRBD2 assignment by TCRdb is unverifiable without DNA. Germline V gene lookup returns CDR1 LGHDT and CDR2 YNNKEL (reference sequence). This CDR3 has 14 amino acids. CDR3 region: CASSQEIASNEQYF.

The chain couples TRBV5-1 to TRBJ2-1; the D call from TCRdb, TRBD2, cannot be confirmed without DNA. This CDR3 region has 16 residues. In germline, CDR1 is SGHRS, CDR2 YFSETQ. The CDR3 sequence is CASSLWGTSGPREQFF.

The gene calls are TRBV29-1 and TRBJ2-5; TCRdb's D call of TRBD1 is untestable without DNA. Germline V gene sequence: CDR1 SQVTM, CDR2 ANQGSEA. The CDR3 length is 14 residues. CDR3 residues: CSVDGQGVLETQYF.

The chain couples TRBV20-1 to TRBJ1-5; TCRdb reports TRBD1, a call that lacks DNA to check it against. This CDR3 is 17 amino acids long. Germline-derived CDR1 and CDR2 are DFQATT and SNEGSKA (reference sequence). CDR3 sequence reads: CSASGLQTDYSNQPQHF.

The J gene is TRBJ1-6, the V gene TRBV12-3 or TRBV12-4; lacking DNA, the TRBD1 call made by TCRdb goes unchecked. This CDR3 spans 17 amino acids. The CDR3 here is CASSLGRAGTYNSPLHF.

This sequence joins TRBV7-3 and TRBJ2-3; TCRdb gives TRBD2 as the D gene, but with no DNA this cannot be confirmed. This CDR3 is 15 amino acids long. CDR1 is SGHTA, CDR2 FQGTGA, per germline. The CDR3 loop reads CASSLTSGGLDTQYF.

The chain joins TRBV11-3 to TRBJ2-1; TCRdb's D call of TRBD2 is untestable without DNA. Germline V gene data show CDR1 as SGHNT and CDR2 as YENEEA. The length of the CDR3 is 14 residues. CDR3 region: CASSSGPASSEQFF.

This chain joins TRBV27 and TRBJ2-1; TCRdb returns TRBD1, unconfirmable since there is no DNA. CDR1 and CDR2 from the germline V gene are MNHEY and SMNVEV (reference sequence). The CDR3 consists of 14 residues. The CDR3 region is CASSTGTVNGEQFF.

J is TRBJ2-3 and V is TRBV5-4. The CDR3 extends over 16 amino acids. Germline V gene sequence: CDR1 SGHNT, CDR2 YYREEE (reference sequence). The CDR3 sequence: CAITPRVGTFTDTQYF.

The chain carries TRBV18 and TRBJ2-6; TCRdb designates TRBD1, a call that cannot be tested without DNA. Germline CDR1 and CDR2: KGHSH and LQKENI. The CDR3 contains 15 residues. CDR3 sequence: CASSPGQTGANVLTF.

The chain recombines TRBV12-3 or TRBV12-4 with TRBJ2-7; TCRdb indicates TRBD2, and absent DNA this call remains unverified. This CDR3 spans 14 amino acids. The CDR3 reads CASGGAAGPYEQYF.

The rearrangement joins TRBV20-1 to TRBJ1-3. CDR1 and CDR2 from the germline V gene are DFQATT and SNEGSKA (reference sequence). The CDR3 has 13 residues. This CDR3 is CSATDSNQRTIYF.

The CDR3: CASSEEGAGVLDEQFF. The rearrangement uses TRBV2 and TRBJ2-1; TCRdb picks TRBD2, but there is no DNA to check that call. This CDR3 contains 16 residues. The germline gives CDR1 SNHLY, CDR2 FYNNEI.

This sequence joins TRBV5-1 and TRBJ2-3. Looked up from germline, CDR1 is SGHRS and CDR2 is YFSETQ. This CDR3 contains 13 residues. The CDR3 here is CASSLLTTDTQYF.

This chain connects TRBV6-6 to TRBJ2-4; TCRdb names TRBD1, which stays unverified in the absence of DNA. Germline assignment: CDR1 MNHNY and CDR2 SVGAGI (reference sequence). CDR3 length equals 17 residues. The CDR3 sequence is CASSYSVGTGTENIQYF.

The V and J genes are TRBV4-1 and TRBJ2-3; TCRdb designates TRBD1, a call that cannot be tested without DNA. This CDR3 has 15 amino acids. Germline-derived CDR1 and CDR2 are MGHRA and YSYEKL. The CDR3: CASSQDWGGTDTQYF.

The V call is TRBV12-5, the J call TRBJ2-3; TCRdb calls TRBD2, which cannot be checked without DNA. Germline lookup yields CDR1 LGHNT and CDR2 FRNRAP. CDR3 length: 15 residues. This CDR3 is CASGLRISEEDTQYF.

The chain links TRBV7-8 to TRBJ1-3; TCRdb's D call, TRBD1, is unchecked because there is no DNA. In germline, CDR1 is SGHVS, CDR2 FQNEAQ. CDR3 length: 16 residues. Here the CDR3 reads CASRPDRDPSGNTIYF.

The rearrangement links TRBV5-1 to TRBJ2-1; TCRdb proposes TRBD2, but this gene call is untestable without DNA. CDR1 is SGHRS, CDR2 YFSETQ, per germline. This CDR3 contains 19 residues. The CDR3 sequence is CASSPRGGRTRTTYNEQFF. The whole variable domain, remainder taken from reference TRBV5-1 and TRBJ2-1, is KAGVTQTPRYLIKTRGQQVTLSCSPISGHRSVSWYQQTPGQGLQFLFEYFSETQRNKGNFPGRFSGRQFSNSRSEMNVSTLELGDSALYLCASSPRGGRTRTTYNEQFFGPGTRLTVL.

The rearrangement links TRBV24-1 to TRBJ2-1; the D call from TCRdb, TRBD2, cannot be confirmed without DNA. Germline-derived CDR1 and CDR2 are KGHDR and SFDVKD. This CDR3 has 20 amino acids. CDR3 amino acids: CATSNPGLAGEGARYNEQFF.

The CDR3 sequence is CASSLEEGIYEQYF. The V and J genes are TRBV5-1 and TRBJ2-7; checking the TCRdb D call of TRBD2 is not possible without DNA. This CDR3 comprises 14 residues. Looked up from germline, CDR1 is SGHRS and CDR2 is YFSETQ.

The chain uses TRBV25-1 and TRBJ2-2; TCRdb's D call of TRBD1 is untestable without DNA. Per the germline V gene, CDR1 is MGHDK and CDR2 is SYGVNS. This CDR3 spans 16 amino acids. CDR3: CASSPTGVSNTGELFF.

The V and J genes are TRBV24-1 and TRBJ2-6; with no DNA, the TCRdb D assignment of TRBD1 cannot be verified. CDR1 and CDR2 (germline): KGHDR, SFDVKD. This CDR3 region has 20 residues. CDR3 residues: CATSEYRPPGQGTGANVLTF.